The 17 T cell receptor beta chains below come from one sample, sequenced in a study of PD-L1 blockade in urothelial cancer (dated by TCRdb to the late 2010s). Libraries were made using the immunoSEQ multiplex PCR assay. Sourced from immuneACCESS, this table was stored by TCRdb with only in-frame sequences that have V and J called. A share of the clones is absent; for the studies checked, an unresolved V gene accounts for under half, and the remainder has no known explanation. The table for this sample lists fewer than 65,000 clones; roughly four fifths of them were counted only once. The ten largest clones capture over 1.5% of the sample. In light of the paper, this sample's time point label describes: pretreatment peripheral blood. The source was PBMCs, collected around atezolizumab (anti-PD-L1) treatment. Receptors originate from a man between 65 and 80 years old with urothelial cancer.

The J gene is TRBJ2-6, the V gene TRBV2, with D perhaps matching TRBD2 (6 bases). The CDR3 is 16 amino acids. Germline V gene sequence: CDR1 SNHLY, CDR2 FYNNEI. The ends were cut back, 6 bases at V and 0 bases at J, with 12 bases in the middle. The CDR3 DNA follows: TGTGCCAGCAGACCGGGACTTTACTCTGGGGCCAACGTCCTGACTTTC. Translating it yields CASRPGLYSGANVLTF.

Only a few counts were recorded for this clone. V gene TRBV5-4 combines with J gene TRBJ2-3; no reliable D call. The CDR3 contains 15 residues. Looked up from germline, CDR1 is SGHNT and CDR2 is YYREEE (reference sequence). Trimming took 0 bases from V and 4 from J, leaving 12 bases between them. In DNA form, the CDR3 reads TGTGCCAGCAGCTTGGTTCAGATAGCTTCAGATACGCAGTATTTT. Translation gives CASSLVQIASDTQYF.

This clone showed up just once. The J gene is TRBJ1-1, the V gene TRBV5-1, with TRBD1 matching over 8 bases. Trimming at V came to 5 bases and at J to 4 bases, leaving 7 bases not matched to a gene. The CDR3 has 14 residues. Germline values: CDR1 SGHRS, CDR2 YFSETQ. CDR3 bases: TGCGCCAGCAGGTTCGACAGGGGCGGCACTGAAGCTTTCTTT. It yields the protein CASRFDRGGTEAFF.

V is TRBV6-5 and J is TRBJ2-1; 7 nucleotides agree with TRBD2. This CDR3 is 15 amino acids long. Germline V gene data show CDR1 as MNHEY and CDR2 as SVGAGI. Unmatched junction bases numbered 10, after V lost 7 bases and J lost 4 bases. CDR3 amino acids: CASTQLAPEYNEQFF. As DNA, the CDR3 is TGTGCCAGCACCCAACTAGCGCCCGAATACAATGAGCAGTTCTTC.

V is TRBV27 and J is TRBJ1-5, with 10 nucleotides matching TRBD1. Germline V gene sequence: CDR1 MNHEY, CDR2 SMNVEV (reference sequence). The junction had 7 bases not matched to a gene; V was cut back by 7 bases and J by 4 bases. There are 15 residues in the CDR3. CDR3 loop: CASTLTGGENQPQHF. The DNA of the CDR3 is TGTGCCAGCACTCTGACAGGGGGCGAAAATCAGCCCCAGCATTTT.

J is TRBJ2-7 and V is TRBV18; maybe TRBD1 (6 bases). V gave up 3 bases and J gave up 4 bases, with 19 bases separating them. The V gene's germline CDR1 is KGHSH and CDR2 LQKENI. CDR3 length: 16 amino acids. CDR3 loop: CASSPQAEQGGYEQYF. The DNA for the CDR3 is TGTGCCAGCTCACCTCAGGCGGAACAGGGTGGGTACGAGCAGTACTTC.

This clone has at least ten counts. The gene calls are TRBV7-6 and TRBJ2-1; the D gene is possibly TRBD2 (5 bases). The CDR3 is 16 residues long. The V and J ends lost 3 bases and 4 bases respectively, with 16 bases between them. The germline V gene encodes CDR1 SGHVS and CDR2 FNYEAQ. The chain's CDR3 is CASSFADSSEYNEQFF. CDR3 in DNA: TGTGCCAGCAGCTTTGCGGACTCCTCCGAATACAATGAGCAGTTCTTC.

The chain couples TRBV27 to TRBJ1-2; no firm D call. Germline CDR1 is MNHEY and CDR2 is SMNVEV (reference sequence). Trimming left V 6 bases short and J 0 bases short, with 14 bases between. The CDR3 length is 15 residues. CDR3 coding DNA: TGTGCCAGCAGGCTGTACTACGGATCTAACTATGGCTACACCTTC. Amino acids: CASRLYYGSNYGYTF.

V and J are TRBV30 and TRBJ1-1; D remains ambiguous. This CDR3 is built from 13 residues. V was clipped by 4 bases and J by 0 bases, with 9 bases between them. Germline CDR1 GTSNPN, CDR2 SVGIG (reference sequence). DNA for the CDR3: TGTGCCTGGAACGAGCGCGTGAACACTGAAGCTTTCTTT. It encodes CAWNERVNTEAFF.

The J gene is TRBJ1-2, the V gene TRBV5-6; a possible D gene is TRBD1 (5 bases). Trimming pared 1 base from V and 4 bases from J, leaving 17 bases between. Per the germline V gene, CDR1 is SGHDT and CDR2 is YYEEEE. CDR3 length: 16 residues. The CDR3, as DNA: TGTGCCAGCAGCTTGTATGCGACAGCCCCCCTCTATGGCTACACCTTC. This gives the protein CASSLYATAPLYGYTF.

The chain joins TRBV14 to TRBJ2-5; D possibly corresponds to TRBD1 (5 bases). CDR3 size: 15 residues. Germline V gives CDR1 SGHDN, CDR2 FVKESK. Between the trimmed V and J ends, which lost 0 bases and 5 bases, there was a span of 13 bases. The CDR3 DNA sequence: TGTGCCAGCAGCCAAGAATTGACTCCAGGGGAGACCCAGTACTTC. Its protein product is CASSQELTPGETQYF.

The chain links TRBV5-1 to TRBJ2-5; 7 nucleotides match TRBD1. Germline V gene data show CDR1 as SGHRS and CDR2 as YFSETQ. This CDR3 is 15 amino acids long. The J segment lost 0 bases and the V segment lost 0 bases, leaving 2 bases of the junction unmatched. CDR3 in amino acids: CASSLEGQYQETQYF. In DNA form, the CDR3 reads TGCGCCAGCAGCTTGGAGGGACAGTACCAAGAGACCCAGTACTTC.

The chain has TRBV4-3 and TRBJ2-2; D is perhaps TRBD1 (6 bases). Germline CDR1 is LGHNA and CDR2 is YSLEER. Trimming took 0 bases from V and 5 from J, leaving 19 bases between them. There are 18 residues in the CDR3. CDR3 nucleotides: TGCGCCAGCAGCCAAGATCAACCCAGGGGCGGATGGACCGGGGAGCTGTTTTTT. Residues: CASSQDQPRGGWTGELFF.

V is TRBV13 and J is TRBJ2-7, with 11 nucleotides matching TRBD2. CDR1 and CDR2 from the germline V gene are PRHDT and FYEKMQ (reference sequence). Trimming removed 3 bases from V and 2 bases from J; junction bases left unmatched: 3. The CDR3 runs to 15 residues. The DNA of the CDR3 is TGTGCCAGCAGCTTGGGACTAGCGGCAACCTACGAGCAGTACTTC. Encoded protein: CASSLGLAATYEQYF.

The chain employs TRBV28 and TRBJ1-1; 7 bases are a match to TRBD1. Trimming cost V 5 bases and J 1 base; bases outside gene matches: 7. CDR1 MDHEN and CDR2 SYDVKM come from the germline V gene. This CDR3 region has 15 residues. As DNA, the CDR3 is TGTGCCAGCAGTCCCCAGACAGGGAGGAACACTGAAGCTTTCTTT. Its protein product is CASSPQTGRNTEAFF.

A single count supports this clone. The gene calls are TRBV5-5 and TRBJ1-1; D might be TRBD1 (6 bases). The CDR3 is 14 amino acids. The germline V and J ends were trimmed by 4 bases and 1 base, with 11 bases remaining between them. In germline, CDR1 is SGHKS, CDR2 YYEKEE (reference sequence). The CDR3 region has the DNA TGTGCCAGCAGCCGTTTGGGACAGAACACTGAAGCTTTCTTT. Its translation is CASSRLGQNTEAFF.

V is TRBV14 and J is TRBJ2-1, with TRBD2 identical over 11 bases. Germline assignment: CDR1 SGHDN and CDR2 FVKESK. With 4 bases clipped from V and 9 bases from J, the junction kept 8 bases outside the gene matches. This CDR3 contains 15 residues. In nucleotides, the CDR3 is TGTGCCAGCAGCCCTCAACTAGCGGGAGCTGGTGAGCAGTTCTTC. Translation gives CASSPQLAGAGEQFF.